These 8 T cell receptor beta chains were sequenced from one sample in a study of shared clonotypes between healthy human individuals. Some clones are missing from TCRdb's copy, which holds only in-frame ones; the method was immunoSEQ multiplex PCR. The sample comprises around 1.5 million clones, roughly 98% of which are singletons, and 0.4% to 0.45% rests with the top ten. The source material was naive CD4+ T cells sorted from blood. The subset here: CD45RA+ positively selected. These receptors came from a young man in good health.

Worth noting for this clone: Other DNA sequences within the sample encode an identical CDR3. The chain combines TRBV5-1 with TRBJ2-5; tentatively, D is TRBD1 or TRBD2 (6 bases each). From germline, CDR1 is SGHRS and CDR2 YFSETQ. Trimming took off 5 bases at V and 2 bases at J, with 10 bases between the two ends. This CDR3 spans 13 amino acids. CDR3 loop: CASRGGGQETQYF. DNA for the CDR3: TGCGCCAGCAGAGGAGGGGGGCAAGAGACCCAGTACTTC.

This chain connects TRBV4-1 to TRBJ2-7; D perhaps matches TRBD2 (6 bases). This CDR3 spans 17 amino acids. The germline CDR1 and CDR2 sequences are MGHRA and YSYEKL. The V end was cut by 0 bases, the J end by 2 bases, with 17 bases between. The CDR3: CASSQEVGGAQTYEQYF. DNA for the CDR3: TGCGCCAGCAGCCAAGAGGTCGGGGGAGCCCAAACCTACGAGCAGTACTTC.

The CDR3 nucleotides are TGTGCCAGCAGCCTTGCAGGGAGTATAAACACTGAAGCTTTCTTT. Translated, it gives CASSLAGSINTEAFF. V and J are TRBV7-9 and TRBJ1-1; TRBD1 might be the D (5 bases). There are 15 residues in the CDR3. Germline values: CDR1 SEHNR, CDR2 FQNEAQ (reference sequence). V lost 5 bases and J 2 bases, leaving 15 bases between the germline ends.

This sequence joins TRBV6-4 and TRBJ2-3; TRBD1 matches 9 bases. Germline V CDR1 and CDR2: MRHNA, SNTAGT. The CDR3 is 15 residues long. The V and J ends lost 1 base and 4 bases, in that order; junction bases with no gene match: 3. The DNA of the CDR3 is TGTGCCAGCAGTGACTGGGGACAGGGATCAGATACGCAGTATTTT. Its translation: CASSDWGQGSDTQYF.

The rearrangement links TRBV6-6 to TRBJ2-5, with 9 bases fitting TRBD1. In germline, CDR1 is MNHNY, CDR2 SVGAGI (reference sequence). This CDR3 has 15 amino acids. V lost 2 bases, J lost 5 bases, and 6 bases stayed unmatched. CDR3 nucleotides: TGTGCCAGCAGTTACGGACAGGGGCTCCGGGAGACCCAGTACTTC. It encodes CASSYGQGLRETQYF.

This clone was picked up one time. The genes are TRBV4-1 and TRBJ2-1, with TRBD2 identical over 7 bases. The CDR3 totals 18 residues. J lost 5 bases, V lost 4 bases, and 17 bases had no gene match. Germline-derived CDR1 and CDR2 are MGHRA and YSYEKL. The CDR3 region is CASSPSGRAGRSDNEQFF. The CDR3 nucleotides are TGCGCCAGCAGCCCTAGTGGGAGGGCCGGTAGGTCAGACAATGAGCAGTTCTTC.

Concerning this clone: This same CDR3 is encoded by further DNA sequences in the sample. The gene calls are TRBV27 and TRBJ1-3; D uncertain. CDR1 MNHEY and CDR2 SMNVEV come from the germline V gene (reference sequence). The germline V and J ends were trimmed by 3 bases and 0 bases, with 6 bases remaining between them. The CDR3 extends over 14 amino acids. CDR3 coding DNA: TGTGCCAGCAGTTTGGGTGGCTCTGGAAACACCATATATTTT. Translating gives CASSLGGSGNTIYF.

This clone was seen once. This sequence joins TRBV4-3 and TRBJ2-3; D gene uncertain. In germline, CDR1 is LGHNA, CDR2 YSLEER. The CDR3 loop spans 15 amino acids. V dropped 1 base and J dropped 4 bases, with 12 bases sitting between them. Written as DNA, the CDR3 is TGCGCCAGCAGCCAAGTTCTACTACGGTCAGATACGCAGTATTTT. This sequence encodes CASSQVLLRSDTQYF.